The 5 T cell receptor beta chains below were found in one sample sequenced in a study of human T cells and chemical hapten exposure. TCRdb used MiXCR to reprocess the RACE reads, holding one entry per CDR3 protein. Among nearly 85,000 distinct CDR3 sequences, around 10% were seen once, and the ten largest hold about 1.4%. Time point described: patch test 2, 6 weeks after DPC sensitization. The sample's treatment: therapeutic diphenylcyclopropenone sensitization with weekly scalp DPC. Here the sequenced sample was whole blood, taken in connection with sensitization to the hapten diphenylcyclopropenone (DPC). The receptor set was obtained from a man aged 18 to 29 with alopecia areata. Some clones in this sample may be carry-over from other donors' samples.

In its sample, this clonotype was seen many times. The V gene is TRBV28, the J gene TRBJ1-1, with no clear D. This CDR3 has 13 amino acids. Germline V CDR1 and CDR2: MDHEN, SYDVKM. V shed 3 bases and J shed 8 bases, with 13 bases lying between them. The CDR3 coding sequence is TGTGCCAGCAGTTTGACGGGAGGTATCGAAGCTTTCTTT. It is translated as CASSLTGGIEAFF. The full variable domain, completed using reference TRBV28 and TRBJ1-1, is DVKVTQSSRYLVKRTGEKVFLECVQDMDHENMFWYRQDPGLGLRLIYFSYDVKMKEKGDIPEGYSVSREKKERFSLILESASTNQTSMYLCASSLTGGIEAFFGQGTRLTVV.

The rearrangement joins TRBV18 to TRBJ1-1; 9 positions match TRBD1. This CDR3 contains 14 residues. Trimming took 1 base from V and 7 from J; bases not matched to a gene: 4. Germline CDR1 reads KGHSH; CDR2 reads LQKENI. The DNA of the CDR3 is TGTGCCAGCTCACCACGACAGGGGGAAGTTGAAGCTTTCTTT. It specifies CASSPRQGEVEAFF.

The chain employs TRBV11-2 and TRBJ2-7; 8 bases align to TRBD1. The length of the CDR3 is 14 residues. Germline V CDR1 and CDR2: SGHAT, FQNNGV. The V gene end was trimmed by 5 bases and the J gene end by 1 base; junction bases not matched to a gene: 4. This CDR3 reads CASSPGQVSYEQYV. The CDR3 region has the DNA TGTGCCAGCAGCCCGGGACAGGTTTCCTACGAGCAGTACGTC.

J is TRBJ2-1 and V is TRBV4-3; a possible D gene is TRBD1 (5 bases). The CDR3 length is 14 residues. V was trimmed by 1 base and J by 4 bases, leaving 8 bases between them. CDR1 is LGHNA, CDR2 YSLEER, per germline. The CDR3 is CASSQVQDYNEQFF. CDR3 in DNA: TGCGCCAGCAGCCAAGTACAGGATTACAATGAGCAGTTCTTC.

The chain links TRBV7-9 to TRBJ1-6; no definite D call. The CDR3 loop spans 12 amino acids. With 5 bases removed from V and 10 bases from J, the gap between germline ends came to 9 bases. The germline gives CDR1 SEHNR, CDR2 FQNEAQ (reference sequence). The CDR3 reads CASSPINSPLHF. The CDR3 DNA reads as TGTGCCAGCAGCCCTATCAACTCACCCCTCCACTTT.